The 21 T cell receptor beta chains below all came from one sample that was sequenced in a study of blood T cell repertoires in COVID-19 (dated by TCRdb to 2018 to 2021). Libraries were prepared through the immunoSEQ multiplex PCR assay. As stored in TCRdb, this immuneACCESS dataset retains in-frame rearrangements with V and J assigned. A fraction of the clones does not appear; measured against another copy, unresolved V genes explain less than half of the discrepancy, and the remainder lacks a known reason. The sample table shows about 94,000 clones, and about 74% are seen once. Around 4% of the sample is held by the ten biggest clonotypes. Sequencing input: peripheral blood. The receptor set was obtained from a man between 65 and 85 years old with COVID-19, enrolled during active disease.

V is TRBV6-2 or TRBV6-3 and J is TRBJ2-3; TRBD2 is a possible D gene (5 bases). V was trimmed by 0 bases and J by 5 bases, leaving 18 bases between them. The CDR3 extends over 17 amino acids. CDR1 MNHEY and CDR2 SVGEGT come from the germline V gene. CDR3 amino acids: CASSYSKRRYSQDTQYF. CDR3 DNA sequence: TGTGCCAGCAGTTACTCTAAGCGGCGATATTCACAAGATACGCAGTATTTT.

The chain combines TRBV30 with TRBJ2-2, with 10 positions matching TRBD1. In germline, CDR1 is GTSNPN, CDR2 SVGIG (reference sequence). There are 21 residues in the CDR3. Trimming took 0 bases from V and 4 from J; bases not matched to a gene: 20. The CDR3 DNA reads as TGTGCCTGGAGTGTAGTGGCCAGGGGACAGGGGACAGGAGCGGGCACCGGGGAGCTGTTTTTT. Translating gives CAWSVVARGQGTGAGTGELFF.

V is TRBV6-2 or TRBV6-3 and J is TRBJ1-2; D is unresolved. The germline V gene encodes CDR1 MNHEY and CDR2 SVGEGT. This CDR3 spans 13 amino acids. Trimming left V 3 bases short and J 4 bases short, with 9 bases between. The CDR3 here is CASSYLEGYGYTF. The CDR3 DNA is TGTGCCAGCAGTTATTTGGAGGGCTATGGCTACACCTTC.

V gene TRBV6-2 or TRBV6-3 combines with J gene TRBJ2-3; 12 bases match TRBD2. Germline loops: CDR1 MNHEY, CDR2 SVGEGT. Trimming removed 5 bases from V and 5 bases from J; junction bases left unmatched: 5. This CDR3 spans 15 amino acids. CDR3 nucleotide sequence: TGTGCCAGCAGTCGACCGGGACTAGCGGGAGATACGCAGTATTTT. It specifies CASSRPGLAGDTQYF.

The sample holds a few counts of this clone. The genes are TRBV27 and TRBJ2-5, with 7 bases matching TRBD2. The J segment lost 4 bases and the V segment lost 5 bases, leaving 22 bases of the junction unmatched. The germline V gene encodes CDR1 MNHEY and CDR2 SMNVEV (reference sequence). The CDR3 extends over 19 amino acids. This CDR3 is CASSLRSALGGRIGETQYF. The CDR3 DNA reads as TGTGCCAGCAGTCTCCGGTCTGCGTTGGGCGGGAGAATTGGAGAGACCCAGTACTTC.

The CDR3 loop is CAISERGDEKLFF. CDR3 DNA sequence: TGTGCCATCAGTGAACGGGGGGATGAAAAACTGTTTTTT. This chain connects TRBV10-3 to TRBJ1-4; TRBD1 is a possible D gene (5 bases). Trimming removed 3 bases from V and 6 bases from J, with 8 bases in between. Germline CDR1 ENHRY, CDR2 SYGVKD. The CDR3 is 13 amino acids.

A single count supports this clone. The V call is TRBV7-2, the J call TRBJ1-2; tentative D call: TRBD1 (5 bases). Trimming pared 4 bases from V and 7 bases from J, leaving 13 bases between. The CDR3 has 13 residues. In germline, CDR1 is SGHTA, CDR2 FQGNSA. CDR3 residues: CASSSWGEGGYTF. CDR3 coding DNA: TGTGCCAGCAGCTCATGGGGGGAAGGTGGCTACACCTTC.

The chain joins TRBV6-6 to TRBJ1-5; possibly TRBD1 for D (5 bases). CDR3 length: 14 residues. Between the trimmed V and J ends, which lost 8 bases and 5 bases, there was a span of 16 bases. Germline V CDR1 and CDR2: MNHNY, SVGAGI (reference sequence). DNA for the CDR3: TGTGCCAGCTTGGCAGGGCGTTCTGATCAGCCCCAGCATTTT. Protein sequence: CASLAGRSDQPQHF.

The chain joins TRBV25-1 to TRBJ2-5; D is perhaps TRBD1 (5 bases). This CDR3 region has 16 residues. V lost 3 bases and J 7 bases, leaving 21 bases between the germline ends. Germline V gene data show CDR1 as MGHDK and CDR2 as SYGVNS. The CDR3 sequence is CASSDQGRVQGSTQYF. The CDR3 region has the DNA TGTGCCAGCAGTGATCAGGGAAGGGTCCAGGGATCGACCCAGTACTTC.

The chain links TRBV7-2 to TRBJ1-2; D unresolved. The CDR3 runs to 14 residues. V was pared by 3 bases and J by 4 bases, with 12 bases between. The germline CDR1 and CDR2 sequences are SGHTA and FQGNSA. The CDR3 DNA reads as TGTGCCAGCAGCTTCTCGACATTCCTCTATGGCTACACCTTC. Its protein is CASSFSTFLYGYTF.

The J gene is TRBJ2-5, the V gene TRBV7-3; tentatively, D is TRBD1 (5 bases). Trimming removed 2 bases from V and 3 bases from J, with 7 bases in between. This CDR3 spans 13 amino acids. Germline V gives CDR1 SGHTA, CDR2 FQGTGA. The CDR3 spells CASSLRREETQYF. CDR3 in DNA: TGTGCCAGCAGCTTACGCAGGGAAGAGACCCAGTACTTC.

This clone has only one observation. The chain combines TRBV7-2 with TRBJ2-2, with D unclear. The germline V and J ends were trimmed by 5 bases and 4 bases, with 5 bases remaining between them. Germline values: CDR1 SGHTA, CDR2 FQGNSA. The CDR3 is 12 residues long. CDR3: CASSPLTGELFF. CDR3 DNA sequence: TGTGCCAGCAGCCCTCTCACCGGGGAGCTGTTTTTT.

Concerning this clone: A much larger clone differs from this one at a single base, so this may be a read error. The chain employs TRBV6-1 and TRBJ2-2, with D maybe TRBD1 (5 bases). V was cut by 3 bases and J by 2 bases, with 7 bases left in between. From germline, CDR1 is MNHNS and CDR2 SASEGT. This CDR3 spans 14 amino acids. The CDR3 loop reads CASSDQGNTGELFF. The CDR3 coding sequence is TGTGCCAGCAGTGACCAGGGTAACACCGGGGAGCTGTTTTTT.

The CDR3 region has the DNA TGCAGCGTTGAAGTCCCTCCAGGGGGGTACTACGAGCAGTACTTC. Amino acid sequence: CSVEVPPGGYYEQYF. The V gene is TRBV29-1, the J gene TRBJ2-7; possibly TRBD1 for D (7 bases). Trimming stripped 1 base from V and 3 bases from J, with 16 bases between. The CDR3 is 15 amino acids. The germline V gene has CDR1 SQVTM and CDR2 ANQGSEA.

This clone was observed a few times. The V call is TRBV11-2, the J call TRBJ2-3, with 9 bases lining up with TRBD1. Germline CDR1 reads SGHAT; CDR2 reads FQNNGV. The CDR3 spans 18 residues. V shed 5 bases, J shed 2 bases, and the junction held 14 bases outside the gene matches. The CDR3 bases are TGTGCCAGCAGCCCTAAACCATTGACAGGGGGACACACAGATACGCAGTATTTT. Encoded protein: CASSPKPLTGGHTDTQYF. The whole variable domain, remainder taken from reference TRBV11-2 and TRBJ2-3, is EAGVAQSPRYKIIEKRQSVAFWCNPISGHATLYWYQQILGQGPKLLIQFQNNGVVDDSQLPKDRFSAERLKGVDSTLKIQPAKLEDSAVYLCASSPKPLTGGHTDTQYFGPGTRLTVL.

The sample holds a few counts of this clone. The rearrangement joins TRBV5-6 to TRBJ1-2; 10 bases are shared with TRBD1. The V and J ends lost 3 bases and 4 bases, in that order; junction bases with no gene match: 0. Germline values: CDR1 SGHDT, CDR2 YYEEEE. The CDR3 spans 13 residues. In nucleotides, the CDR3 is TGTGCCAGCAGCTGGGACAGGGGCTATGGCTACACCTTC. Its protein is CASSWDRGYGYTF.

The CDR3 DNA follows: TGTGCCAGCAGTTTATACGGGAGGACCGGGGAGCTGTTTTTT. Translating gives CASSLYGRTGELFF. The chain carries TRBV28 and TRBJ2-2, with 7 bases fitting TRBD2. J lost 5 bases, V lost 1 base, and 1 base had no gene match. Germline V lookup: CDR1 MDHEN, CDR2 SYDVKM. This CDR3 spans 14 amino acids.

The CDR3 nucleotides read TGTGCCAGCAGTTACTCCCGGGACACTAACACCGGGGAGCTGTTTTTT. This encodes CASSYSRDTNTGELFF. The gene calls are TRBV6-2 or TRBV6-3 and TRBJ2-2, with a tentative D call TRBD1 (6 bases). V gave up 0 bases and J gave up 2 bases, with 10 bases separating them. CDR1 is MNHEY, CDR2 SVGEGT, per germline. This CDR3 region has 16 residues.

This clone has just one count. This sequence joins TRBV28 and TRBJ1-5, with no clear D. V lost 5 bases and J 9 bases, leaving 8 bases between the germline ends. Germline-derived CDR1 and CDR2 are MDHEN and SYDVKM. There are 11 residues in the CDR3. CDR3 loop: CASSPRGPQHF. The CDR3 region has the DNA TGTGCCAGCAGTCCCCGCGGGCCCCAGCATTTT.

This clone was counted a single time. V and J are TRBV25-1 and TRBJ2-7, with 9 bases fitting TRBD1. Trimming cost V 3 bases and J 3 bases; bases outside gene matches: 3. From germline, CDR1 is MGHDK and CDR2 SYGVNS. There are 14 residues in the CDR3. Here the CDR3 reads CASSEGTGIYEQYF. The CDR3 DNA follows: TGTGCCAGCAGTGAGGGGACAGGGATCTACGAGCAGTACTTC.

CDR3 DNA: TGTGCCAGCAGTACCAGGGTCGCCACCACTCTTAATCAGCCCCAGCATTTT. It is translated as CASSTRVATTLNQPQHF. This chain connects TRBV6-2 or TRBV6-3 to TRBJ1-5; the D gene is possibly TRBD1 (5 bases). The CDR3 consists of 17 residues. Germline V lookup: CDR1 MNHEY, CDR2 SVGEGT. V was trimmed by 5 bases and J by 4 bases, leaving 21 bases between them.